Sequencing of this T cell receptor beta chain was carried out in a study of blood T cell repertoires in COVID-19. Trimming pared 0 bases from V and 0 bases from J, leaving 9 bases between. CDR1 and CDR2 from the germline V gene are SEHNR and FQNEAQ (reference sequence). This CDR3 comprises 16 residues. TCRdb's table, derived via immunoSEQ multiplex PCR, lists solely in-frame clones and lacks some. This table has 300,000 to 450,000 clones, about 89% appearing once. The V gene is TRBV7-9, the J gene TRBJ1-3; D is undetermined. The receptor's source is a man between 25 and 39 years old who had recovered from COVID-19. The sequencing sample was made of PBMCs or T cells enriched from blood (not recorded which). The chain's CDR3 is CASSLAWEISGNTIYF. In DNA, the CDR3 is TGTGCCAGCAGCTTAGCATGGGAGATCTCTGGAAACACCATATATTTT.